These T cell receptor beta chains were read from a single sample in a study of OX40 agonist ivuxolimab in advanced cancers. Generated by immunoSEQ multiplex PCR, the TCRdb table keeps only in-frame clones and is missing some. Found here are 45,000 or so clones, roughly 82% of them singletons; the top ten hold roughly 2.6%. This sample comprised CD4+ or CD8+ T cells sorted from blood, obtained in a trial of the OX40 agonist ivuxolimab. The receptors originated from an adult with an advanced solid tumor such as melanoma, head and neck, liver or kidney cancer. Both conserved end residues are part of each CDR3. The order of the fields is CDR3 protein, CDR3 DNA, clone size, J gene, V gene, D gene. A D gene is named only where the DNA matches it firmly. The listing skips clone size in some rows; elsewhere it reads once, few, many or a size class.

CDR3 protein: CASSPRGDDTDTQYF
CDR3 DNA: TGCGCCAGCAGCCCCAGGGGGGACGACACAGATACGCAGTATTTT
clone size: once
J gene: TRBJ2-3
V gene: TRBV4-1
D gene: -

CDR3 protein: CASTPNSGTHDQYF
CDR3 DNA: TGCGCCAGCACTCCTAATTCCGGGACACACGACCAGTACTTC
clone size: once
J gene: TRBJ2-4
V gene: TRBV5-1
D gene: -

CDR3 protein: CAISESGGDTQYF
CDR3 DNA: TGTGCCATCAGTGAGTCCGGAGGGGATACGCAGTATTTT
clone size: few
J gene: TRBJ2-3
V gene: TRBV10-3
D gene: -

CDR3 protein: CASGRQSQRATNEKLFF
CDR3 DNA: TGTGCTAGTGGGCGCCAATCCCAGCGTGCAACTAATGAAAAACTGTTTTTT
clone size: once
J gene: TRBJ1-4
V gene: TRBV12-5
D gene: -

CDR3 protein: CATSRSGQGYSPLHF
CDR3 DNA: TGTGCCACCAGCAGATCGGGACAGGGGTATTCACCCCTCCACTTT
clone size: -
J gene: TRBJ1-6
V gene: TRBV15
D gene: TRBD1

CDR3 protein: CAISGTENTEAFF
CDR3 DNA: TGTGCCATCAGTGGTACAGAGAACACTGAAGCTTTCTTT
clone size: -
J gene: TRBJ1-1
V gene: TRBV10-3
D gene: -

CDR3 protein: CASSLTGNEGQGGNQETQYF
CDR3 DNA: TGTGCCAGCAGCTTAACGGGTAATGAGGGACAGGGCGGTAATCAAGAGACCCAGTACTTC
clone size: -
J gene: TRBJ2-5
V gene: TRBV7-3
D gene: TRBD1

CDR3 protein: CASSPRGGVPGNTIYF
CDR3 DNA: TGTGCCAGCAGCCCCCGGGGGGGGGTACCTGGAAACACCATATATTTT
clone size: -
J gene: TRBJ1-3
V gene: TRBV7-2
D gene: -

CDR3 protein: CASSLPNSEQYF
CDR3 DNA: TGTGCCAGCAGCTTACCCAATAGCGAGCAGTACTTC
clone size: -
J gene: TRBJ2-7
V gene: TRBV7-2
D gene: -

CDR3 protein: CASSAQLESNEQYF
CDR3 DNA: TGTGCCAGCAGTGCGCAACTAGAGAGTAACGAGCAGTACTTC
clone size: -
J gene: TRBJ2-7
V gene: TRBV6-6
D gene: -

CDR3 protein: CASSLETYGYTF
CDR3 DNA: TGTGCCAGCAGCTTAGAGACCTATGGCTACACCTTC
clone size: -
J gene: TRBJ1-2
V gene: TRBV7-2
D gene: -

CDR3 protein: CSGRTVIQGDEQFF
CDR3 DNA: TGCAGCGGGAGGACTGTGATCCAGGGGGATGAGCAGTTCTTC
clone size: -
J gene: TRBJ2-1
V gene: TRBV29-1
D gene: TRBD1

CDR3 protein: CASRARRGVTGELFF
CDR3 DNA: TGTGCCAGCAGGGCGAGGAGGGGTGTTACCGGGGAGCTGTTTTTT
clone size: -
J gene: TRBJ2-2
V gene: TRBV6-5
D gene: -

CDR3 protein: CASSLGLAPDTQYF
CDR3 DNA: TGTGCCAGCAGCTTAGGACTAGCCCCAGATACGCAGTATTTT
clone size: once
J gene: TRBJ2-3
V gene: TRBV6-5
D gene: TRBD2

CDR3 protein: CASSLNRGRAYNSPLHF
CDR3 DNA: TGTGCCAGCAGTTTAAACAGGGGTCGCGCCTATAATTCACCCCTCCACTTT
clone size: once
J gene: TRBJ1-6
V gene: TRBV27
D gene: TRBD1

CDR3 protein: CASSMPTSGRPSSYNEQFF
CDR3 DNA: TGTGCCAGTAGTATGCCGACTAGCGGGAGGCCCTCCTCCTACAATGAGCAGTTCTTC
clone size: -
J gene: TRBJ2-1
V gene: TRBV19
D gene: TRBD2

CDR3 protein: CASSPPDGQAYEQYF
CDR3 DNA: TGTGCCAGCAGCCCCCCGGACGGGCAGGCCTACGAGCAGTACTTC
clone size: -
J gene: TRBJ2-7
V gene: TRBV7-9
D gene: -

CDR3 protein: CASSIYTNTGELFF
CDR3 DNA: TGTGCCAGTAGTATCTACACGAACACCGGGGAGCTGTTTTTT
clone size: -
J gene: TRBJ2-2
V gene: TRBV19
D gene: -

CDR3 protein: CASSSSGGKTEAFF
CDR3 DNA: TGTGCCAGCAGCTCCTCAGGGGGGAAGACTGAAGCTTTCTTT
clone size: few
J gene: TRBJ1-1
V gene: TRBV6-5
D gene: TRBD1

CDR3 protein: CASSRDLYEQFF
CDR3 DNA: TGCGCCAGCAGCCGGGACCTTTATGAGCAGTTCTTC
clone size: -
J gene: TRBJ2-1
V gene: TRBV5-1
D gene: -

CDR3 protein: CASSYSTVGTEAFF
CDR3 DNA: TGTGCCAGCAGTTACTCAACAGTCGGGACAGAAGCTTTCTTT
clone size: -
J gene: TRBJ1-1
V gene: TRBV6-5
D gene: -

CDR3 protein: CASSQTGQGGLLLQEQYF
CDR3 DNA: TGTGCCAGTAGTCAAACGGGACAAGGGGGTCTACTACTACAGGAGCAGTACTTC
clone size: -
J gene: TRBJ2-7
V gene: TRBV19
D gene: -

CDR3 protein: CASSQGASHEQYF
CDR3 DNA: TGTGCCAGCAGCCAAGGCGCCAGCCACGAGCAGTACTTC
clone size: -
J gene: TRBJ2-7
V gene: TRBV7-9
D gene: -

CDR3 protein: CASSYAGPIGDTQYF
CDR3 DNA: TGTGCCAGCAGTTACGCAGGCCCAATTGGGGATACGCAGTATTTT
clone size: -
J gene: TRBJ2-3
V gene: TRBV6-6
D gene: -

CDR3 protein: CASRRPGQGYYF
CDR3 DNA: TGTGCCAGCAGGCGACCAGGACAGGGATATTACTTC
clone size: -
J gene: TRBJ2-7
V gene: TRBV6-6
D gene: TRBD1

CDR3 protein: CASSLIGLDEQFF
CDR3 DNA: TGTGCCAGCAGCTTGATTGGATTGGATGAGCAGTTCTTC
clone size: -
J gene: TRBJ2-1
V gene: TRBV5-4
D gene: -

CDR3 protein: CASTGGLRNGEQFF
CDR3 DNA: TGTGCCAGCACGGGGGGCCTCAGGAACGGTGAGCAGTTCTTC
clone size: once
J gene: TRBJ2-1
V gene: TRBV2
D gene: -

CDR3 protein: CASSPGGTFYNEQFF
CDR3 DNA: TGTGCCAGCAGCCCCGGGGGGACTTTTTACAATGAGCAGTTCTTC
clone size: -
J gene: TRBJ2-1
V gene: TRBV5-6
D gene: TRBD2